This T cell receptor beta chain was captured by sequencing in a study of T cells in Graves' hyperthyroidism and ophthalmopathy. Details on this clonotype: Its antigen remains unidentified.

The V gene's germline CDR1 is MNHNS and CDR2 SASEGT. The CDR3 is 14 residues long. Unmatched junction bases numbered 9, after V lost 10 bases and J lost 5 bases. Study-level findings and limits: Within blood appeared most thyroid clonotypes that had expanded above 0.001. For ophthalmopathy, model prediction preceded onset by a median roughly 5.9 months.

RNA transcripts were the template for amplifying TCR beta CDR3 regions. Carried out on the TCR CDR3, a first-round RT-PCR used the HTBI primer set. TCRdb reanalysed the multiplex PCR reads using MiXCR and keeps one entry per CDR3 protein. The table records around 300,000 distinct CDR3 sequences, approximately 15% of them present only once. An approximately 9.8 ml volume of fresh peripheral blood provided the PBMCs. Sequenced material: blood. The gene calls are TRBV6-1 and TRBJ2-5, with 11 nucleotides matching TRBD2. The TCR originated in a woman in her twenties or thirties with Graves' hyperthyroidism. Here the CDR3 DNA reads TGTGCCACGGGGGCGACTAGCGGGATTGAGACCCAGTACTTC. Its translation: CATGATSGIETQYF.